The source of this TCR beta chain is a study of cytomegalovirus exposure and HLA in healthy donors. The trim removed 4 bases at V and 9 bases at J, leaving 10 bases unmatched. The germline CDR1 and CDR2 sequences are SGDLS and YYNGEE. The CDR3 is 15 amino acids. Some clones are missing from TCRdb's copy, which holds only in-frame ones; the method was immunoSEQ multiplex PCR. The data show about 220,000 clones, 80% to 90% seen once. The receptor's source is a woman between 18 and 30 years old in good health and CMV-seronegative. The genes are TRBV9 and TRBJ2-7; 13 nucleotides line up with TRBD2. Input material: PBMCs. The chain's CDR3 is CASSPFGTSGTLQYF. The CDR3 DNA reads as TGTGCCAGCAGCCCTTTCGGGACTAGCGGGACTCTGCAGTACTTC.